This T cell receptor beta chain was identified in a study of breast tumors, draining lymph nodes, adjacent tissues. As for this clonotype: The antigen is unknown.

TCRdb reprocessed the multiplex PCR reads via MiXCR and lists one record per CDR3 protein. The sample records just under 65,000 distinct CDR3 sequences, around 60% being singletons. Study findings and constraints: Tumor TCR diversity was below lymph nodes but above nontumor tissue. Findings are consistent with lymph node origin and intratumoral expansion of most tumor T cells.

The CDR3 consists of 17 residues. V lost 5 bases, J lost 5 bases, and 7 bases stayed unmatched. CDR1 and CDR2 (germline): SGHTA, FQGNSA. The sample taken for sequencing was breast tumor tissue. This chain links TRBV7-2 with TRBJ2-2; 14 nucleotides agree with TRBD2. This TCR was sampled from a female donor with breast cancer. Some clones in this sample may be carry-over from other donors' samples. CDR3 nucleotides: TGTGCCAGCAGCAAGGCGGGACTAGCGGGAGATACCGGGGAGCTGTTTTTT. Residues: CASSKAGLAGDTGELFF. Full variable domain (rest looked up from reference TRBV7-2 and TRBJ2-2): GAGVSQSPSNKVTEKGKDVELRCDPISGHTALYWYRQSLGQGLEFLIYFQGNSAPDKSGLPSDRFSAERTGGSVSTLTIQRTQQEDSAVYLCASSKAGLAGDTGELFFGEGSRLTVL.